This T cell receptor beta chain was identified in a study of blood T cells in healthy people across ages. This clonotype turned up a few times. Isolation yielded PBMCs, at least 7 million per sample, in every case. A second PCR of 7 to 11 cycles used a sample-barcoded 5' primer and a J-beta primer mix. TCRdb redid the calling of the 5' RACE reads with MiXCR, one entry per CDR3 protein. In the table there are 790,000 or so distinct CDR3 sequences, around half of which are singletons. The length of the CDR3 is 15 residues. Trimming stripped 4 bases from V and 0 bases from J, with 12 bases between. The germline gives CDR1 DFQATT, CDR2 SNEGSKA (reference sequence).

The sequence was collected from a man at least 80 years old in good health. The V gene is TRBV20-1, the J gene TRBJ1-4; the D is unclear. Source material: blood. CDR3 in amino acids: CSAISQPATNEKLFF. The CDR3 nucleotides are TGCAGTGCTATCTCACAGCCTGCAACTAATGAAAAACTGTTTTTT.